Sequencing of this T cell receptor beta chain was carried out in a study of Graves' ophthalmopathy and Graves' hyperthyroidism. This clonotype was observed many times. Amplification of TCR beta CDR3 regions used RNA transcripts. First-round RT-PCR with HTBI primers preceded a second-round multiplex PCR. From the multiplex PCR reads, TCRdb called clonotypes with MiXCR, one entry per CDR3 protein. Here the sample spans some 380,000 distinct CDR3 sequences, roughly 15% being singletons. This CDR3 has 15 residues. The germline V and J ends were trimmed by 0 bases and 4 bases, with 13 bases remaining between them. The germline gives CDR1 SGDLS, CDR2 YYNGEE.

The rearrangement uses TRBV9 and TRBJ1-2, with TRBD1 as a possible D gene (5 bases). The TCR sequence derives from a woman aged 18 to 35 with stable Graves' hyperthyroidism. The sample consisted of peripheral blood. DNA for the CDR3: TGTGCCAGCAGCGTAGACCAGGGCTCGATCTATGGCTACACCTTC. Translation gives CASSVDQGSIYGYTF. Combining the CDR3 with reference TRBV9 and TRBJ1-2 gives the whole variable domain DSGVTQTPKHLITATGQRVTLRCSPRSGDLSVYWYQQSLDQGLQFLIQYYNGEERAKGNILERFSAQQFPDLHSELNLSSLELGDSALYFCASSVDQGSIYGYTFGSGTRLTVV.